The 10 T cell receptor beta chains listed next were all sequenced from one sample in a study of blood T cell repertoires in COVID-19. The protocol was immunoSEQ multiplex PCR, while the TCRdb copy is restricted to in-frame clones and leaves out a portion. This sample has about 170,000 clones, with roughly 84% found just once. Sequenced: peripheral blood. The receptors were sampled from an elderly woman with active or convalescent COVID-19.

This clone was observed a few times. This chain connects TRBV5-4 to TRBJ2-7; TRBD1 matches 10 bases. The CDR3 is 15 residues long. V lost 2 bases to trimming and J lost 2 bases; unmatched junction nucleotides: 4. CDR1 and CDR2 from the germline V gene are SGHNT and YYREEE (reference sequence). As DNA, the CDR3 is TGTGCCAGCAGCTTTATAGGGACAGGGGCCTACGAGCAGTACTTC. Its translation is CASSFIGTGAYEQYF.

J is TRBJ1-5 and V is TRBV2, with D possibly TRBD1 on 5 matching bases. The V gene's germline CDR1 is SNHLY and CDR2 FYNNEI. This CDR3 comprises 15 residues. The V end was cut by 7 bases, the J end by 4 bases, with 17 bases between. Here the CDR3 DNA reads TGTGCCAGCAAAGGGGAGGCAGTCTCAAATCAGCCCCAGCATTTT. It translates to CASKGEAVSNQPQHF.

V is TRBV4-2 and J is TRBJ1-5; TRBD1 agrees at 9 bases. The V segment lost 2 bases and the J segment 6 bases; nucleotides outside the gene matches: 11. Germline loops: CDR1 LGHNA, CDR2 YNFKEQ. This CDR3 spans 17 amino acids. CDR3 DNA sequence: TGTGCCAGCAGCCAAAAAACAGGGGGCGCCGGGTTTCAGCCCCAGCATTTT. Protein sequence: CASSQKTGGAGFQPQHF.

The rearrangement uses TRBV3-1 (or the pseudogene TRBV3-2) and TRBJ1-2; D is unclear. Germline V gene data show CDR1 as LGHDT and CDR2 as YNNKEL (reference sequence). The CDR3 sequence is 14 residues long. Trimming removed 4 bases at V and 2 bases at J, with 11 bases between. CDR3 sequence (DNA): TGTGCCAGCAGCCGGCGGGAGATAAACTATGGCTACACCTTC. Protein product: CASSRREINYGYTF.

The chain recombines TRBV19 with TRBJ1-6; 7 bases line up with TRBD1. Trimming cost V 5 bases and J 10 bases; bases outside gene matches: 14. This CDR3 contains 16 residues. CDR1 and CDR2 from the germline V gene are LNHDA and SQIVND (reference sequence). CDR3 in DNA: TGTGCCAGTAGTCTCATATCAAGACAGGGTAGATCACCCCTCCACTTT. This codes for CASSLISRQGRSPLHF.

The V call is TRBV6-5, the J call TRBJ2-3, with TRBD1 identical over 7 bases. The CDR3 is 13 amino acids. J was trimmed by 4 bases and V by 8 bases; bases with no gene match: 6. The germline CDR1 and CDR2 sequences are MNHEY and SVGAGI. The CDR3 DNA follows: TGTGCCAGCGGAGACAGGGACCCAGATACGCAGTATTTT. Translated: CASGDRDPDTQYF.

The rearrangement uses TRBV18 and TRBJ2-2; 9 bases agree with TRBD1. The CDR3 runs to 15 residues. Germline CDR1 reads KGHSH; CDR2 reads LQKENI. V was pared by 5 bases and J by 6 bases, with 7 bases of the junction left unmatched. Here the CDR3 reads CASSTDRGEAGELFF. The CDR3 DNA sequence: TGTGCCAGCTCAACGGACAGGGGAGAAGCCGGGGAGCTGTTTTTT.

The rearrangement joins TRBV7-3 to TRBJ1-1; 8 bases match TRBD1. This CDR3 spans 14 amino acids. The germline V gene encodes CDR1 SGHTA and CDR2 FQGTGA. V shed 4 bases and J 1 base; nucleotides not matched to a gene: 2. CDR3 protein: CASSSGTGNTEAFF. The CDR3 nucleotides read TGTGCCAGCAGCTCCGGGACAGGGAACACTGAAGCTTTCTTT.

The V and J genes are TRBV9 and TRBJ1-2; 7 bases match TRBD1. CDR1 and CDR2 from the germline V gene are SGDLS and YYNGEE. V shed 2 bases and J 8 bases; nucleotides not matched to a gene: 6. CDR3 length equals 13 residues. Here the CDR3 reads CASSVEGASGYTF. The CDR3 bases are TGTGCCAGCAGCGTGGAGGGGGCAAGCGGCTACACCTTC. Based on the CDR3 plus reference TRBV9 and TRBJ1-2, the full variable domain is DSGVTQTPKHLITATGQRVTLRCSPRSGDLSVYWYQQSLDQGLQFLIQYYNGEERAKGNILERFSAQQFPDLHSELNLSSLELGDSALYFCASSVEGASGYTFGSGTRLTVV.

The chain combines TRBV18 with TRBJ2-1, with D possibly matching TRBD1 (5 bases). There are 16 residues in the CDR3. Germline V CDR1 and CDR2: KGHSH, LQKENI. The V and J ends lost 2 bases and 0 bases respectively, with 11 bases between them. The CDR3 nucleotides are TGTGCCAGCTCACCAGGGGCCCCATACTCCTACAATGAGCAGTTCTTC. This gives the protein CASSPGAPYSYNEQFF.